Detailed here is one T cell receptor beta chain. These data come from a study of shared clonotypes between healthy human individuals. Data came from immunoSEQ multiplex PCR; TCRdb stores just in-frame clones and leaves some out. The sample contains over a million clones, under 99% of which appear only once. Germline V lookup: CDR1 SGHAT, CDR2 FQNNGV. Trimming took off 1 base at V and 0 bases at J, with 10 bases between the two ends. The CDR3 length is 16 residues. The sample taken for sequencing was naive CD4+ T cells sorted from blood. This sample's subset: CD45RA+ positively selected. This rearrangement joins TRBV11-2 to TRBJ2-4, with D perhaps TRBD1 (6 bases). The receptor was derived from a man between 25 and 39 years old in good health. CDR3 protein: CASSLGDKLAKNIQYF. The CDR3 DNA sequence: TGTGCCAGCAGCTTAGGGGACAAACTAGCCAAAAACATTCAGTACTTC.